This T cell receptor (beta chain) appears in the sequencing data of a study of breast tumors, draining lymph nodes, adjacent tissues. Study-level results: Data only fit, rather than demonstrated, lymph node origin of most tumor T cells. Tumors had less TCR diversity than lymph nodes, more than nontumor tissue.

V dropped 1 base and J dropped 2 bases, with 10 bases sitting between them. Per germline, CDR1 SGHTA and CDR2 FQGTGA. The CDR3 is 15 residues long. The lymph nodes were axillary draining lymph nodes from breast cancer patients. This clonotype was detected many times. Its antigen remains unknown. MiXCR, applied by TCRdb to the multiplex PCR reads, yields one record per CDR3 protein. The data contain 200,000 or so distinct CDR3 sequences, 31% of them singletons. The chain employs TRBV7-3 and TRBJ2-3; a weak D match, TRBD2 (6 bases). The TCR comes from a female donor with breast cancer. Some clones in this sample may be carry-over from other donors' samples. What was sequenced was axillary lymph node tissue. CDR3: CASSLISGDTDTQYF. Written as DNA, the CDR3 is TGTGCCAGCAGCTTAATCTCGGGAGACACAGATACGCAGTATTTT. Supplemented by reference TRBV7-3 and TRBJ2-3, the full variable domain reads GAGVSQTPSNKVTEKGKYVELRCDPISGHTALYWYRQSLGQGPEFLIYFQGTGAADDSGLPNDRFFAVRPEGSVSTLKIQRTERGDSAVYLCASSLISGDTDTQYFGPGTRLTVL.